These 16 T cell receptor beta chains share one sample of origin, sequenced in a study of cytomegalovirus exposure and HLA in healthy donors. Primers included in the PCR were 60 Vbeta and 13 Jbeta primers. Sequenced by immunoSEQ multiplex PCR; TCRdb stores in-frame clones only, minus some. This sample has around 200,000 clones, with around four fifths found just once. Specimen: PBMCs. Receptors originate from a man over 45 in good health and CMV-seronegative.

V gene TRBV2 combines with J gene TRBJ2-7; 8 bases agree with TRBD1. The V gene's germline CDR1 is SNHLY and CDR2 FYNNEI. The CDR3 loop spans 15 amino acids. V lost 5 bases, J lost 3 bases, and 9 bases stayed unmatched. In DNA form, the CDR3 reads TGTGCCAGCAGTCAACCCGGGACAGGAGTCTACGAGCAGTACTTC. It yields the protein CASSQPGTGVYEQYF.

The chain uses TRBV28 and TRBJ2-7, with a tentative D call TRBD1 (6 bases). CDR3 length equals 18 residues. Per the germline V gene, CDR1 is MDHEN and CDR2 is SYDVKM. V lost 4 bases, J lost 6 bases, and 28 bases lay in between. The CDR3 DNA is TGTGCCAGCAGTTACCCGCGACTGCAGGGGTTTCCGAACGGCGAGCAGTACTTC. This codes for CASSYPRLQGFPNGEQYF.

The chain employs TRBV7-9 and TRBJ1-2, with D maybe TRBD1 (5 bases). Trimming took off 4 bases at V and 3 bases at J, with 18 bases between the two ends. The CDR3 sequence is 16 residues long. The germline V gene has CDR1 SEHNR and CDR2 FQNEAQ (reference sequence). The CDR3 sequence: CASSSTAPIPYYGYTF. In DNA, the CDR3 is TGTGCCAGCAGCTCGACAGCCCCAATCCCCTACTATGGCTACACCTTC.

J is TRBJ2-4 and V is TRBV2; 9 bases are a match to TRBD2. From germline, CDR1 is SNHLY and CDR2 FYNNEI. This CDR3 contains 14 residues. V lost 2 bases and J lost 7; bases outside the gene matches: 3. In DNA, the CDR3 is TGTGCCAGCAGTGAATATACTAGCGGGAACATTCAGTACTTC. Its protein is CASSEYTSGNIQYF.

The V and J genes are TRBV29-1 and TRBJ1-4; D is uncertain. This CDR3 spans 13 amino acids. Germline V CDR1 and CDR2: SQVTM, ANQGSEA. The CDR3 DNA sequence: TGCAGAGTCGTTGGGCCTACAAATGAAAAACTGTTTTTT. Protein: CRVVGPTNEKLFF.

This clone was observed a single time. The chain is built from TRBV19 and TRBJ1-1, with TRBD1 identical over 10 bases. CDR1 and CDR2 (germline): LNHDA, SQIVND (reference sequence). The CDR3 is made up of 17 amino acids. The J segment lost 0 bases and the V segment lost 8 bases, leaving 12 bases of the junction unmatched. CDR3 coding DNA: TGTGCCAGTGTAACTCGGGACAGGGGAAGGTTGAACACTGAAGCTTTCTTT. This translates into CASVTRDRGRLNTEAFF.

The chain combines TRBV2 with TRBJ1-5; no clear D. Trimming took off 5 bases at V and 0 bases at J, with 8 bases between the two ends. From germline, CDR1 is SNHLY and CDR2 FYNNEI. There are 14 residues in the CDR3. CDR3 residues: CASSRLNSNQPQHF. CDR3 sequence (DNA): TGTGCCAGCAGTAGACTGAATAGCAATCAGCCCCAGCATTTT.

Concerning this clone itself: This sample includes further DNA sequences coding for the same CDR3. The chain links TRBV6-5 to TRBJ2-5; 10 nucleotides align to TRBD1. Germline-derived CDR1 and CDR2 are MNHEY and SVGAGI. The CDR3 is made up of 16 amino acids. Germline trimming cut 0 bases from V and 5 bases from J; bases unmatched to any gene: 6. CDR3 sequence: CASSYSDRGLGETQYF. DNA of the CDR3: TGTGCCAGCAGTTACTCCGACAGGGGGCTGGGGGAGACCCAGTACTTC.

The J gene is TRBJ2-7, the V gene TRBV10-3; TRBD2 aligns across 10 bases. Per the germline V gene, CDR1 is ENHRY and CDR2 is SYGVKD. The CDR3 length is 15 residues. Trimming cost V 4 bases and J 1 base; bases outside gene matches: 4. CDR3 DNA sequence: TGTGCCATCAGTGCCCTAGCGGGAGATTCCTACGAGCAGTACTTC. It codes for CAISALAGDSYEQYF.

The V gene is TRBV9, the J gene TRBJ1-1; TRBD1 matches at 8 bases. From germline, CDR1 is SGDLS and CDR2 YYNGEE. This CDR3 is 16 amino acids long. V was pared by 4 bases and J by 4 bases, with 12 bases of the junction left unmatched. CDR3 bases: TGTGCCAGCAGCCCTTCCCCAGACAGGGGACTCACTGAAGCTTTCTTT. It specifies CASSPSPDRGLTEAFF.

This rearrangement joins TRBV2 to TRBJ2-1; 10 bases align to TRBD2. Germline V gives CDR1 SNHLY, CDR2 FYNNEI. This CDR3 contains 15 residues. The V segment lost 7 bases and the J segment 8 bases; nucleotides outside the gene matches: 11. CDR3: CASTLTGLASDEQFF. The DNA of the CDR3 is TGTGCCAGCACCCTTACGGGACTAGCGAGTGATGAGCAGTTCTTC.

This chain links TRBV11-2 with TRBJ2-7; 9 bases are a match to TRBD1. Germline V gene sequence: CDR1 SGHAT, CDR2 FQNNGV. The CDR3 runs 13 residues. With V trimmed by 7 bases and J by 5 bases, 6 bases remained unmatched. CDR3 region: CASNYRGRNEQYF. The CDR3 nucleotides are TGTGCCAGCAACTACAGGGGGCGCAACGAGCAGTACTTC.

The chain recombines TRBV5-1 with TRBJ2-7; tentatively, D is TRBD1 (6 bases). CDR1 is SGHRS, CDR2 YFSETQ, per germline. V was cut by 0 bases and J by 7 bases, with 14 bases left in between. The CDR3 runs 14 residues. Here the CDR3 reads CASSLDSRGLEQYF. The CDR3 DNA reads TGCGCCAGCAGCTTGGATAGCAGGGGCCTTGAGCAGTACTTC.

The chain couples TRBV6-5 to TRBJ1-3, with a possible D match to TRBD1 (6 bases). CDR1 is MNHEY, CDR2 SVGAGI, per germline. Trimming took 5 bases from V and 2 from J, leaving 13 bases between them. The CDR3 is 15 amino acids. The CDR3, as DNA: TGTGCCAGCAGTCCAGGGACATCGGCTGGAAACACCATATATTTT. It is translated as CASSPGTSAGNTIYF.

The chain recombines TRBV28 with TRBJ2-3; 9 bases are a match to TRBD1. The CDR3 spans 14 residues. Trimming at V came to 10 bases and at J to 3 bases, leaving 8 bases not matched to a gene. CDR1 is MDHEN, CDR2 SYDVKM, per germline. CDR3 nucleotides: TGTGCCACCACGGACAGGGGAGGGACAGATACGCAGTATTTT. Translated: CATTDRGGTDTQYF.

This clone occurred once. This chain links TRBV4-2 with TRBJ1-3, with TRBD1 matching 8 bases. The CDR3 is 15 residues long. Germline V lookup: CDR1 LGHNA, CDR2 YNFKEQ. The V and J ends lost 3 bases and 2 bases, in that order; junction bases with no gene match: 3. CDR3 residues: CASSQDRVAGNTIYF. DNA of the CDR3: TGTGCCAGCAGCCAGGACAGGGTTGCTGGAAACACCATATATTTT.